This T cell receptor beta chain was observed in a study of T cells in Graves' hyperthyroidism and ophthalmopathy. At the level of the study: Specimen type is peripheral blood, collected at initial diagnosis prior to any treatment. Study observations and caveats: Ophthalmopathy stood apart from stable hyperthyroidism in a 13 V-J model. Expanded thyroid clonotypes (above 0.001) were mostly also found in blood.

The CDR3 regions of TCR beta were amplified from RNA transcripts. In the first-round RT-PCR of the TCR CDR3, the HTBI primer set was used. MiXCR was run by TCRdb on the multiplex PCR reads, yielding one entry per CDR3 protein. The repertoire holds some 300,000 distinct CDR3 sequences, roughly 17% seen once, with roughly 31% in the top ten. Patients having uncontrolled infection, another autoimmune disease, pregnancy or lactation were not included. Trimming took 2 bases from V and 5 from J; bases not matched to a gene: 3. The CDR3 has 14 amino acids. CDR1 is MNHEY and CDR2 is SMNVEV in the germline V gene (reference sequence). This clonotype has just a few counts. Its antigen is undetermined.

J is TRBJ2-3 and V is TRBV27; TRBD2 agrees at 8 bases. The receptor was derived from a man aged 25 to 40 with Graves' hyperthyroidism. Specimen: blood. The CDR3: CASSLAGGLDTQYF. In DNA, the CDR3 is TGTGCCAGCAGTTTAGCGGGAGGTCTAGATACGCAGTATTTT.